This TCR beta chain was captured by sequencing in a study of early T cells in non-severe SARS-CoV-2 infection. Individual cDNA molecules were tagged with unique molecular identifiers, the study reported. TCRdb ran MiXCR on the 5' RACE reads and lists one entry per CDR3 protein. The sample gives some 30,000 distinct CDR3 sequences, roughly 7.2% of which show up once; approximately 35% is in the top ten. This clonotype was counted only a few times. The TCR sequence derives from an adult who was a healthcare worker with PCR-confirmed SARS-CoV-2 infection or an uninfected control (not recorded which). The sequencing input was whole blood.

The CDR3 region has the DNA TGTGCCAGCAACCAACCACTCACAGGGAGTGACACAGATACGCAGTATTTT. Protein sequence: CASNQPLTGSDTDTQYF. The chain is built from TRBV9 and TRBJ2-3; a weak D match, TRBD1 (6 bases). The V end lost 6 bases, the J end lost 2 bases, and 22 bases lay between the germline ends. This CDR3 region has 17 residues. CDR1 is SGDLS, CDR2 YYNGEE, per germline.